The clone carrying this T cell receptor (beta chain) was recorded once. The source of the sample is a study of cytomegalovirus exposure and HLA in healthy donors. For the study at large: Falling in the Caucasian-associated ancestry cluster were 65% to 90% of 398 genotyped donors.

The V gene lost 9 bases and the J gene lost 7 bases, with 18 bases spanning the gap. This CDR3 has 14 amino acids. Germline CDR1 is MNHEY and CDR2 is SMNVEV (reference sequence). Use of 60 Vbeta and 13 Jbeta primers characterized the PCR. Some clones are missing from TCRdb's copy, which holds only in-frame ones; the method was immunoSEQ multiplex PCR. This table has about 150,000 clones, around 84% appearing once. The source of this sequence is a boy younger than 10 in good health and CMV-seronegative. The J gene is TRBJ2-2, the V gene TRBV27, with a possible D match to TRBD1 (6 bases). The sequencing input was PBMCs. The CDR3: CASKTGSPHGELFF. Here the CDR3 DNA reads TGTGCCAGTAAAACAGGGAGCCCTCACGGGGAGCTGTTTTTT.